Listed below are T cell receptor beta chains from one sample, sequenced in a study of T cells in Graves' hyperthyroidism and ophthalmopathy. TCRdb reanalysed the multiplex PCR reads using MiXCR and keeps one entry per CDR3 protein. The table includes about 420,000 distinct CDR3 sequences, 15% to 19% detected once. Sequencing input: blood. These receptors all come from a woman aged 18-29 years with Graves' hyperthyroidism. Each CDR3 is given with its conserved first and last residue. D genes are given only for firm matches. For some rows the clone size is stated as once, few or many, or as a class when expanded; others skip it.

d_gene	v_gene	j_gene	abundance	CDR3nt	CDR3aa
-	TRBV12-3/TRBV12-4	TRBJ1-5	many	TGTGCCAGCAGTTTACGCGTGGTACAGGGTGATCAGCCCCAGCATTTT	CASSLRVVQGDQPQHF
-	TRBV4-1	TRBJ2-6	many	TGCGCCAGCAGCCAATTTCTCCCTGGGGCCAACGTCCTGACTTTC	CASSQFLPGANVLTF
TRBD1	TRBV12-3/TRBV12-4	TRBJ1-2	-	TGTGCCAGCAGATCCGGGACAGGGGATGGCTACACCTTC	CASRSGTGDGYTF
-	TRBV2	TRBJ1-4	many	TGTGCCAGCAGTCGTACCTCCCTAGGCGAAAAACTGTTTTTT	CASSRTSLGEKLFF
-	TRBV6-2/TRBV6-3	TRBJ1-5	-	TGTGCCAGCAGCTCTCTTACCGACAGGCGATATCAGCCCCAGCATTTT	CASSSLTDRRYQPQHF
TRBD2	TRBV9	TRBJ2-1	many	TGTGCCAGCAGCGTAGACCCTAGCGGCCCCTGGGATGAGCAGTTCTTC	CASSVDPSGPWDEQFF
-	TRBV12-3/TRBV12-4	TRBJ2-5	many	TGTGCCAGCTTCTTAGGCGTGACTGCAGGACCTCAAGAGACCCAGTACTTC	CASFLGVTAGPQETQYF
TRBD1	TRBV12-3/TRBV12-4	TRBJ1-1	many	TGTGCCAGCAGTTATGGACAGGACACTGAAGCTTTCTTT	CASSYGQDTEAFF
TRBD1	TRBV20-1	TRBJ2-5	many	TGCAGTGCTACGACAGGGCTCGGGACCCAGTACTTC	CSATTGLGTQYF
TRBD2	TRBV6-1	TRBJ2-3	-	TGTGCCAGCAGTCTCGGGGGGGGCCGCGATACGCAGTATTTT	CASSLGGGRDTQYF
TRBD1	TRBV6-1	TRBJ2-7	-	TGTGCCAGCAGTGAATGGGAACAGGGGGCGACTGGCTACGAGCAGTACTTC	CASSEWEQGATGYEQYF
-	TRBV4-1	TRBJ1-5	many	TGCGCCAGCAGCCACCCAGACAGGAATAGTCAGCCCCAGCATTTT	CASSHPDRNSQPQHF
-	TRBV2	TRBJ2-2	few	TGTGCCAGCAGTGAAGGCCCCCCCGGGGAGCTGTTTTTT	CASSEGPPGELFF
-	TRBV12-5	TRBJ2-7	few	TGTGCTAGTGGTTTGGCCCCACACAGGGAGCAGTACTTC	CASGLAPHREQYF
-	TRBV28	TRBJ2-7	many	TGTGCCAGTGCTGACGGGCACTCCTACGAGCAGTACTTC	CASADGHSYEQYF
TRBD2	TRBV4-2	TRBJ2-1	-	TGTGCCAGCAGCCAAGAAGGGGGACTAGCGCTTTACAATGAGCAGTTCTTC	CASSQEGGLALYNEQFF
TRBD1	TRBV27	TRBJ2-7	many	TGTGCCAGCAGTCCCCGACCGGGACAGGGGTACGAGCAGTACTTC	CASSPRPGQGYEQYF
-	TRBV24-1	TRBJ2-1	-	TGTGCCACCAGTGACCGGACAGACAATGAGCAGTTCTTC	CATSDRTDNEQFF
TRBD1	TRBV3-1	TRBJ2-7	-	TGTGCCAGCAGCCTCAGGCACAGGGGGTACGAGCAGTGCTTC	CASSLRHRGYEQCF
TRBD1	TRBV29-1	TRBJ2-2	-	TGCAGCGTCCGGACAGGGGACACCGGGGAGCTGTTTTTT	CSVRTGDTGELFF
TRBD2	TRBV27	TRBJ2-3	many	TGTGCCAGCAGTCCAGGGCTATCCGGGACTAGCGGGGTATACACAGATACGCAGTATTTT	CASSPGLSGTSGVYTDTQYF
-	TRBV7-8	TRBJ2-1	-	TGTGCCAGCAGCCTCGGGCTAGCGTCCTACAATGAGCAGCTCTTC	CASSLGLASYNEQLF
TRBD1	TRBV9	TRBJ1-2	many	TGTGCCAGCAGCGCCGACAGGGATTATGGCTACACCTTC	CASSADRDYGYTF
-	TRBV7-3	TRBJ2-3	once	TGTGCCAGCAGCAATACTCGGGATACGCAGTATTTT	CASSNTRDTQYF
-	TRBV6-1	TRBJ2-7	many	TGTGCCAGCAGTTCCACACGAAGAAGCTCCTACGAGCAGTACTTC	CASSSTRRSSYEQYF
TRBD1	TRBV20-1	TRBJ1-5	many	TGCAGTGCTAGGCTTCCAACAGGGGCCGAAAATCAGCCCCAGCATTTT	CSARLPTGAENQPQHF
-	TRBV18	TRBJ2-2	many	TGTGCCAGCTCACTGCAGGAGAACACCGGGGAGCTGTTTTTT	CASSLQENTGELFF